This T cell receptor beta chain was documented in a study of T cells in Graves' hyperthyroidism and ophthalmopathy. Study outcomes and limitations: Patients with ophthalmopathy were separated from those with stable hyperthyroidism by a 13 V-J model.

Germline CDR1 KGHDR, CDR2 SFDVKD. Trimming took off 8 bases at V and 5 bases at J, with 8 bases between the two ends. The CDR3 contains 11 residues. The TCR beta CDR3 regions underwent amplification using RNA transcripts as the source. TCR CDR3 regions were first amplified by RT-PCR with HTBI primers. TCRdb reprocessed the multiplex PCR reads via MiXCR and lists one record per CDR3 protein. The sample has around 300,000 distinct CDR3 sequences, about 20% seen once; the top ten hold approximately 60%. About this clonotype itself: Its antigen is still unknown.

The cohort's ophthalmopathy patients, a group with duration under 3 months, had a Clinical Activity Score of at least 3 and a NOSPECS grade of at least 4. Uncontrolled infection, other autoimmune disease, pregnancy or lactation barred patients from enrollment. This receptor was obtained from a man aged 25 to 40 with Graves' ophthalmopathy. The V gene is TRBV24-1, the J gene TRBJ2-5; the D is unclear. The sequencing input was blood. Written as DNA, the CDR3 is TGTGCCACCAATTTCTTGGAGACCCAGTACTTC. This gives the protein CATNFLETQYF.